Each of the 32 T cell receptor beta chains below was sequenced from the same sample in a study of PD-1 blockade in mismatch repair-deficient tumors (dated by TCRdb to 2015 to 2018). The library came from the immunoSEQ multiplex PCR assay. TCRdb stores this immuneACCESS table with in-frame sequences only. Part of the clones is absent; in the studies checked, under half of the shortfall reflects unresolved V genes, and no reason is known for the rest. This sample holds about 100,000 clones; approximately 83% were observed only once. The ten largest make up around 6.5% of the sample. Material: peripheral blood, obtained approximately 8 months after starting pembrolizumab. These receptors all come from an adult with mismatch repair-deficient cancer.

The rearrangement joins TRBV4-1 to TRBJ2-6; D assignment may be TRBD1 or TRBD2 (5 bases each). The V gene's germline CDR1 is MGHRA and CDR2 YSYEKL. The CDR3 is made up of 19 amino acids. V lost 2 bases to trimming and J lost 0 bases, with 17 bases between them. CDR3 in DNA: TGCGCCAGCAGCCAACCTACAAGATTAGGGACCTCTGGGGCCAACGTCCTGACTTTC. Residues: CASSQPTRLGTSGANVLTF.

This rearrangement joins TRBV5-1 to TRBJ2-1, with D possibly matching TRBD2 (6 bases). Between the trimmed V and J ends, which lost 2 bases and 0 bases, there was a span of 9 bases. Looked up from germline, CDR1 is SGHRS and CDR2 is YFSETQ. The CDR3 covers 15 residues. This CDR3 is CASSFGGSSYNEQFF. For the CDR3, the DNA is TGCGCCAGCAGCTTTGGAGGGTCCTCCTACAATGAGCAGTTCTTC.

This clone was seen only a few times. The CDR3 coding sequence is TGCGCCAGCAGCTTACAGGGAGTCCGTTACAATGAGCAGTTCTTC. Encoded protein: CASSLQGVRYNEQFF. The rearrangement uses TRBV5-1 and TRBJ2-1; D might be TRBD1 (6 bases). Trimming pared 2 bases from V and 4 bases from J, leaving 13 bases between. The CDR3 sequence is 15 residues long. CDR1 is SGHRS, CDR2 YFSETQ, per germline.

V is TRBV10-1 and J is TRBJ2-3, with 8 positions matching TRBD2. CDR1 is WNHNN and CDR2 is SYGVQD in the germline V gene (reference sequence). This CDR3 is 14 amino acids long. V lost 8 bases, J lost 6 bases, and 10 bases stayed unmatched. CDR3 nucleotide sequence: TGCGCCAGCCAGAGCGGGAGAGGGCCCGATACGCAGTATTTT. Translation: CASQSGRGPDTQYF.

This clone is labeled as medium-sized. The CDR3 region is CASSSIADRVAGQYF. The DNA for the CDR3 is TGTGCCAGCAGCTCGATAGCCGACCGAGTCGCGGGGCAGTACTTC. The chain recombines TRBV7-2 with TRBJ2-7, with a possible D match to TRBD2 (5 bases). V was pared by 4 bases and J by 9 bases, with 22 bases between. The CDR3 loop spans 15 amino acids. The germline V gene has CDR1 SGHTA and CDR2 FQGNSA. Full variable domain (remainder filled in from reference TRBV7-2 and TRBJ2-7): GAGVSQSPSNKVTEKGKDVELRCDPISGHTALYWYRQSLGQGLEFLIYFQGNSAPDKSGLPSDRFSAERTGGSVSTLTIQRTQQEDSAVYLCASSSIADRVAGQYFGPGTRLTVT.

The chain uses TRBV7-8 and TRBJ2-3; D gene unclear. The CDR3 has 14 amino acids. Trimming shortened V by 4 bases and J by 1 base, and 9 bases separated the two germline ends. The V gene's germline CDR1 is SGHVS and CDR2 FQNEAQ. The CDR3 sequence: CASSSEGRTDTQYF. In DNA form, the CDR3 reads TGTGCCAGCAGCTCTGAAGGACGCACAGATACGCAGTATTTT.

As concerns this clone: The same CDR3 also results from other DNA sequences found in this sample. This sequence joins TRBV6-5 and TRBJ2-3; maybe TRBD1 (5 bases). V dropped 0 bases and J dropped 2 bases, with 9 bases sitting between them. The CDR3 covers 15 residues. CDR1 is MNHEY and CDR2 is SVGAGI in the germline V gene. The CDR3 DNA sequence: TGTGCCAGCAGTTACTCGGCAGGGTCCACAGATACGCAGTATTTT. Its translation: CASSYSAGSTDTQYF.

The chain uses TRBV19 and TRBJ1-1; 11 bases map to TRBD1. CDR1 and CDR2 (germline): LNHDA, SQIVND (reference sequence). The J segment lost 4 bases and the V segment lost 1 base, leaving 2 bases of the junction unmatched. The CDR3 covers 15 residues. The CDR3 DNA is TGTGCCAGTAGTATAGGGACAGGGGGCTTCACTGAAGCTTTCTTT. This translates into CASSIGTGGFTEAFF.

This clone has a single count. In DNA, the CDR3 is TGCAGCGTTGGTACTAGCTCTGGAAACACCATATATTTT. Its protein is CSVGTSSGNTIYF. The J gene is TRBJ1-3, the V gene TRBV29-1; D remains ambiguous. This CDR3 contains 13 residues. Trimming left V 4 bases short and J 0 bases short, with 7 bases between. Germline V gives CDR1 SQVTM, CDR2 ANQGSEA.

The chain carries TRBV11-3 and TRBJ2-2; D possibly matches TRBD1 or TRBD2 (6 bases each). This CDR3 is 15 amino acids long. Germline CDR1 reads SGHNT; CDR2 reads YENEEA. Trimming shortened V by 5 bases and J by 5 bases, and 15 bases separated the two germline ends. Here the CDR3 reads CASSPQGLATGELFF. The CDR3 nucleotides are TGTGCCAGCAGCCCCCAGGGGCTAGCGACCGGGGAGCTGTTTTTT.

The rearrangement uses TRBV5-4 and TRBJ1-1; D perhaps matches TRBD1 (5 bases). The germline V gene has CDR1 SGHNT and CDR2 YYREEE (reference sequence). The V and J ends lost 4 bases and 4 bases respectively, with 11 bases between them. The CDR3 sequence is 13 residues long. The CDR3 region has the DNA TGTGCCAGCAGCCCAGCGGGGGGCACTGAAGCTTTCTTT. It codes for CASSPAGGTEAFF.

This chain connects TRBV7-3 to TRBJ2-1; 13 positions match TRBD2. This CDR3 contains 16 residues. The V gene's germline CDR1 is SGHTA and CDR2 FQGTGA. V gave up 5 bases and J gave up 6 bases; unmatched junction bases: 7. The CDR3 DNA sequence: TGTGCCAGCAGCCCGAGGGGGACTAGCGGGATCAATGAGCAGTTCTTC. Translated, it gives CASSPRGTSGINEQFF.

This clone has only a few counts. J is TRBJ2-5 and V is TRBV7-2; 9 bases map to TRBD1. Germline values: CDR1 SGHTA, CDR2 FQGNSA. The CDR3 is 15 amino acids. V dropped 5 bases and J dropped 3; count of bases not matched to a gene: 7. In DNA, the CDR3 is TGTGCCAGCAGCCCCAAGACAGGGGGTAAAGAGACCCAGTACTTC. Amino acid sequence: CASSPKTGGKETQYF.

The CDR3 here is CASSPTGSSYEQYF. The DNA of the CDR3 is TGTGCCAGCAGTCCTACAGGTAGCTCCTACGAGCAGTACTTC. The chain combines TRBV7-9 with TRBJ2-7; a possible D gene is TRBD1 (5 bases). Germline V lookup: CDR1 SEHNR, CDR2 FQNEAQ (reference sequence). The CDR3 totals 14 residues. Trimming left V 6 bases short and J 0 bases short, with 12 bases between.

The chain couples TRBV6-5 to TRBJ2-7, with 7 bases identical to TRBD2. The CDR3 totals 14 residues. J lost 5 bases, V lost 5 bases, and 9 bases had no gene match. The germline gives CDR1 MNHEY, CDR2 SVGAGI. In DNA, the CDR3 is TGTGCCAGCAGTCTCAGCGGGGCGGCCCACGAGCAGTACTTC. Residues: CASSLSGAAHEQYF.

The V call is TRBV13, the J call TRBJ2-1, with 9 positions matching TRBD1. This CDR3 has 14 residues. Germline trimming cut 5 bases from V and 7 bases from J; bases unmatched to any gene: 6. The germline V gene encodes CDR1 PRHDT and CDR2 FYEKMQ (reference sequence). CDR3 bases: TGTGCCAGCAGCACGAACAGGGGGCGGAATGAGCAGTTCTTC. It encodes CASSTNRGRNEQFF.

This rearrangement joins TRBV18 to TRBJ1-2, with D unclear. The germline V and J ends were trimmed by 4 bases and 6 bases, with 6 bases remaining between them. The CDR3 has 11 residues. CDR1 and CDR2 (germline): KGHSH, LQKENI. As DNA, the CDR3 is TGTGCCAGCTCACTTCAGGATGGCTACACCTTC. Translation: CASSLQDGYTF.

The gene calls are TRBV7-9 and TRBJ2-3; no definite D call. The CDR3 runs to 19 residues. Germline values: CDR1 SEHNR, CDR2 FQNEAQ (reference sequence). V was pared by 9 bases and J by 0 bases, with 28 bases between. The DNA for the CDR3 is TGTGCCAGATCCCTCCTGTGTAGGGCTGTTTTAGCTAGCACAGATACGCAGTATTTT. Protein: CARSLLCRAVLASTDTQYF. Complete variable domain (other parts from reference TRBV7-9 and TRBJ2-3): DTGVSQNPRHKITKRGQNVTFRCDPISEHNRLYWYRQTLGQGPEFLTYFQNEAQLEKSRLLSDRFSAERPKGSFSTLEIQRTEQGDSAMYLCARSLLCRAVLASTDTQYFGPGTRLTVL.

J is TRBJ2-3 and V is TRBV7-8; 10 bases line up with TRBD1. Looked up from germline, CDR1 is SGHVS and CDR2 is FQNEAQ. CDR3 length equals 17 residues. Trimming took 2 bases from V and 6 from J; bases not matched to a gene: 11. The DNA for the CDR3 is TGTGCCAGCAGCTTACGCGCCGGGACAGGGGTTATCGATACGCAGTATTTT. This encodes CASSLRAGTGVIDTQYF.

This clone was detected only once. V is TRBV4-1 and J is TRBJ2-5; 8 bases map to TRBD2. After removal of 0 bases from V and 5 bases from J, the junction contained 11 bases not matched to a gene. Germline lookup yields CDR1 MGHRA and CDR2 YSYEKL. CDR3 length: 17 amino acids. Here the CDR3 DNA reads TGCGCCAGCAGCCAAGATCGGGGGGGGGCGCGGGGCGAGACCCAGTACTTC. It yields the protein CASSQDRGGARGETQYF.

The chain recombines TRBV4-1 with TRBJ2-7; no clear D gene. The length of the CDR3 is 14 residues. V lost 1 base and J 0 bases, leaving 7 bases between the germline ends. Germline CDR1 and CDR2: MGHRA and YSYEKL. CDR3 residues: CASSQGGSSYEQYF. The CDR3 coding sequence is TGCGCCAGCAGCCAAGGGGGTTCCTCCTACGAGCAGTACTTC.

V and J are TRBV29-1 and TRBJ1-5; D possibly corresponds to TRBD1 (6 bases). Germline V lookup: CDR1 SQVTM, CDR2 ANQGSEA. V shed 5 bases and J shed 6 bases, with 20 bases lying between them. CDR3 length equals 15 residues. In DNA form, the CDR3 reads TGCAGCGTTTCCTCCAGGGGTCTAGGTGTTCAGCCCCAGCATTTT. Translating it yields CSVSSRGLGVQPQHF.

V and J are TRBV15 and TRBJ2-1, with 8 bases fitting TRBD2. The J segment lost 3 bases and the V segment lost 6 bases, leaving 7 bases of the junction unmatched. The CDR3 length is 15 residues. Germline assignment: CDR1 LNHNV and CDR2 YYDKDF (reference sequence). CDR3 sequence (DNA): TGTGCCACCAGAGGGAACAGCGGGAGCTACAATGAGCAGTTCTTC. The encoded protein is CATRGNSGSYNEQFF.

The chain recombines TRBV10-3 with TRBJ1-5, with D hard to call. Trimming left V 4 bases short and J 4 bases short, with 8 bases between. This CDR3 has 13 amino acids. The V gene's germline CDR1 is ENHRY and CDR2 SYGVKD. CDR3 in amino acids: CAISGVRNQPQHF. In DNA form, the CDR3 reads TGTGCCATCAGTGGTGTCCGTAATCAGCCCCAGCATTTT.

This clone was counted between two and nine times. The chain is built from TRBV5-8 and TRBJ2-2, with D possibly matching TRBD1 (5 bases). The germline gives CDR1 SGHTS, CDR2 YDEGEE. The CDR3 is 15 amino acids. The V end lost 0 bases, the J end lost 4 bases, and 10 bases lay between the germline ends. DNA for the CDR3: TGTGCCAGCAGCTTGGAACAGGTCCTCACCGGGGAGCTGTTTTTT. Its protein is CASSLEQVLTGELFF.

The rearrangement joins TRBV19 to TRBJ1-5; D might be TRBD1 (6 bases). V gave up 5 bases and J gave up 5 bases, with 10 bases separating them. The CDR3 has 13 residues. Germline lookup yields CDR1 LNHDA and CDR2 SQIVND (reference sequence). The CDR3 region has the DNA TGTGCCAGTAGTGACAGGTCACATCAGCCCCAGCATTTT. Amino acids: CASSDRSHQPQHF.

The chain links TRBV7-2 to TRBJ2-7; 7 nucleotides line up with TRBD1. V lost 5 bases and J lost 3; bases outside the gene matches: 7. CDR1 SGHTA and CDR2 FQGNSA come from the germline V gene. The CDR3 consists of 14 residues. CDR3 loop: CASSPRGQNYEQYF. The CDR3, as DNA: TGTGCCAGCAGCCCCAGGGGACAGAACTACGAGCAGTACTTC. The whole variable domain, filled in from reference TRBV7-2 and TRBJ2-7, reads GAGVSQSPSNKVTEKGKDVELRCDPISGHTALYWYRQSLGQGLEFLIYFQGNSAPDKSGLPSDRFSAERTGGSVSTLTIQRTQQEDSAVYLCASSPRGQNYEQYFGPGTRLTVT.

This CDR3 is CASSNPDRVEAFF. CDR3 nucleotide sequence: TGTGCCAGCAGTAACCCGGACAGGGTTGAAGCTTTCTTT. J is TRBJ1-1 and V is TRBV6-1, with 8 bases that match TRBD1. The CDR3 runs to 13 residues. J gave up 7 bases and V 5 bases, and 6 bases lay outside the gene matches. The germline gives CDR1 MNHNS, CDR2 SASEGT.

The rearrangement uses TRBV9 and TRBJ2-3; D not certain. There are 14 residues in the CDR3. Germline CDR1 SGDLS, CDR2 YYNGEE. The V end was cut by 0 bases, the J end by 4 bases, with 9 bases between. The CDR3: CASSVGQVPDTQYF. CDR3 in DNA: TGTGCCAGCAGCGTAGGGCAGGTACCAGATACGCAGTATTTT.

The CDR3 spells CASSRWTSGTDTQYF. CDR3 nucleotides: TGTGCCAGCAGTCGATGGACTAGCGGCACAGATACGCAGTATTTT. The chain combines TRBV27 with TRBJ2-3; 9 positions agree with TRBD2. The CDR3 has 15 residues. Germline lookup yields CDR1 MNHEY and CDR2 SMNVEV (reference sequence). J lost 1 base, V lost 5 bases, and 4 bases had no gene match.

The chain uses TRBV27 and TRBJ2-7, with TRBD2 as a possible D gene (5 bases). The germline V and J ends were trimmed by 10 bases and 0 bases, with 13 bases remaining between them. Germline V gives CDR1 MNHEY, CDR2 SMNVEV (reference sequence). The CDR3 has 13 amino acids. CDR3 bases: TGTGCCACACGCCTTGGGAGCTCCTACGAGCAGTACTTC. Protein product: CATRLGSSYEQYF.

The rearrangement links TRBV30 to TRBJ1-3; D is unclear. Trimming left V 2 bases short and J 2 bases short, with 13 bases between. The CDR3 consists of 15 residues. CDR1 and CDR2 (germline): GTSNPN, SVGIG (reference sequence). The CDR3 bases are TGTGCCTGGAGTCTGCCGGGCTCGGCTGGAAACACCATATATTTT. It is translated as CAWSLPGSAGNTIYF.